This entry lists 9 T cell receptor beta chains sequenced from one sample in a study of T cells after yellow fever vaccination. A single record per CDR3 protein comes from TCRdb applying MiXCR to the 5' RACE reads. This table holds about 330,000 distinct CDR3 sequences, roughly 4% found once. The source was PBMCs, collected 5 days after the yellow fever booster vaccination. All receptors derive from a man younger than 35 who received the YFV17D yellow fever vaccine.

The CDR3 region has the DNA TGCAGCGTTGTGGGACAGGGGATAAACTATGGCTACACCTTC. Its translation is CSVVGQGINYGYTF. V is TRBV29-1 and J is TRBJ1-2, with 10 bases aligning to TRBD1. Losses at the gene ends were 4 bases for V and 2 bases for J; bases not matched to a gene: 4. CDR1 is SQVTM and CDR2 is ANQGSEA in the germline V gene. This CDR3 comprises 14 residues.

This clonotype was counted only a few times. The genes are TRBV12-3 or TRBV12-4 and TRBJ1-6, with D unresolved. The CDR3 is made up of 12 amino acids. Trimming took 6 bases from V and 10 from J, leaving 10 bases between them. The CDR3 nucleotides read TGTGCCAGCAGCTTCACAGTCTCACCCCTCCACTTT. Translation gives CASSFTVSPLHF.

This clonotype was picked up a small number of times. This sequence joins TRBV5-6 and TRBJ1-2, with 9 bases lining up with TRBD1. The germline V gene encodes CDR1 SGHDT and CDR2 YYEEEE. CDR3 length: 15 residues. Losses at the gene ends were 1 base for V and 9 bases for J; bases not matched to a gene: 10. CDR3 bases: TGTGCCAGCAGCTTGCCGGGACAGGGTGGGATGAGCTACACCTTC. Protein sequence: CASSLPGQGGMSYTF.

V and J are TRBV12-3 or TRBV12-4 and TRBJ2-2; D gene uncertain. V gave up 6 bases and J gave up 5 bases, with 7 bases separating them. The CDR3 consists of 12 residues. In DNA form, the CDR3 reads TGTGCCAGCAGCATAGAGACCGGGGAGCTGTTTTTT. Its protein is CASSIETGELFF.

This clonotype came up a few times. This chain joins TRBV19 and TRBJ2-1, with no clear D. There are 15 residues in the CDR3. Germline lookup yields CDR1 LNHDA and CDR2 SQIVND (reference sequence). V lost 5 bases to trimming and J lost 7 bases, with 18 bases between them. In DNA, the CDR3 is TGTGCCAGTAGTCAGACGGTCATAATCTTTAATGAGCAGTTCTTC. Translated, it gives CASSQTVIIFNEQFF.

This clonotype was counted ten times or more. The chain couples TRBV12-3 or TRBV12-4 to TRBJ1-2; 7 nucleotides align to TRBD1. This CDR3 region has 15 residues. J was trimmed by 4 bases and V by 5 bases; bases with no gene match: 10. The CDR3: CASSTRQGGSYGYTF. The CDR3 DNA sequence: TGTGCCAGCAGTACAAGACAGGGAGGTAGCTATGGCTACACCTTC.

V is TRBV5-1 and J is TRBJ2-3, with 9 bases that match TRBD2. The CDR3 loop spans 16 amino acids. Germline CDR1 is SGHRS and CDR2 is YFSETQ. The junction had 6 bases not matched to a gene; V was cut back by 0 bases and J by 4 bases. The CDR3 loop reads CASSLALRGGADTQYF. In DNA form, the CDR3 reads TGCGCCAGCAGCTTGGCCTTGCGGGGGGGCGCAGATACGCAGTATTTT.

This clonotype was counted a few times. CDR3 in amino acids: CAWSQGGTQYF. In nucleotides, the CDR3 is TGTGCCTGGAGCCAGGGGGGGACCCAGTACTTC. This chain connects TRBV30 to TRBJ2-5; a possible D gene is TRBD1 (7 bases). This CDR3 is 11 amino acids long. V lost 3 bases and J 7 bases, leaving 9 bases between the germline ends. Per germline, CDR1 GTSNPN and CDR2 SVGIG (reference sequence).

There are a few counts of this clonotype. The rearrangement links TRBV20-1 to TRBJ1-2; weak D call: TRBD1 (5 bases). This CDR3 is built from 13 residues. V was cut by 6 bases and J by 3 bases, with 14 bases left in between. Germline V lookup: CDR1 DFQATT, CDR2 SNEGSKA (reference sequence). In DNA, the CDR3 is TGCAGTGCCACCCTCGGGGCGGACTATGGCTACACCTTC. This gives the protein CSATLGADYGYTF.